This is a list of T cell receptor beta chains from one sample in a study of cytomegalovirus exposure and HLA in healthy donors. Profiling relied on immunoSEQ multiplex PCR, and the TCRdb table lists in-frame clones only, not all of them. The table lists tens of thousands of clones, approximately 80% of them singletons. The sequenced sample was PBMCs. All receptors derive from a man younger than 40 in good health and CMV-seronegative. Each CDR3 is given with its conserved first and last residue. The order of the fields is D gene, clone size, V gene, J gene, CDR3 DNA, CDR3 protein. The D gene is left open where the match is weak. Size tells how often a clone was seen (once, few, many) or the class of an expanded clone, and some rows leave it out.

TRBD1	NA	TRBV4-1	TRBJ2-5	TGCGCCAGCAGCCAATCAGGGGGAGAGACCCAGTACTTC	CASSQSGGETQYF
NA	few	TRBV5-6	TRBJ2-5	TGTGCCAGCAGCTTTCCTTCAGGGGCAGAGACCCAGTACTTC	CASSFPSGAETQYF
NA	NA	TRBV5-1	TRBJ1-1	TGCGCCAGCAGCTCCTCAGGGGCCTCTCACACTGAAGCTTTCTTT	CASSSSGASHTEAFF
TRBD1	NA	TRBV5-1	TRBJ2-5	TGCGCCAGCAGCGGGACAGCTCAAGAGACCCAGTACTTC	CASSGTAQETQYF
NA	once	TRBV2	TRBJ1-5	TGTGCCAGCAGCGCTCGACAGGTTAGCAATCAGCCCCAGCATTTT	CASSARQVSNQPQHF
TRBD2	medium-sized	TRBV6-4	TRBJ2-2	TGTGCCAGCAGTGAAACTAGCGGGGGGCCGACCGGGGAGCTGTTTTTT	CASSETSGGPTGELFF
NA	NA	TRBV7-2	TRBJ2-7	TGTGCCAGCAGCCATACAGGGAGCGCATTTTACGAGCAGTACTTC	CASSHTGSAFYEQYF
NA	NA	TRBV4-1	TRBJ1-2	TGCGCCAGCAGCCAAGATCTCACAGCTTTGAACTATGGCTACACCTTC	CASSQDLTALNYGYTF
TRBD1	NA	TRBV6-5	TRBJ2-3	TGTGCCAGCAGTTACTTTGGGACAGGGGGCACAGATACGCAGTATTTT	CASSYFGTGGTDTQYF
NA	NA	TRBV27	TRBJ2-7	TGTGCCAGCAGTTTTGTCTCAGAGGAGGGTAATTACGAGCAGTACTTC	CASSFVSEEGNYEQYF
TRBD2	NA	TRBV6-1	TRBJ2-1	TGTGCCAGCAGTGAAGTTGCTGGCGGGAGTGAATTCAATGAGCAGTTCTTC	CASSEVAGGSEFNEQFF
NA	few	TRBV4-1	TRBJ2-2	TGCGCCAGCAGCCAAACTGCCCCCGGTTACACCGGGGAGCTGTTTTTT	CASSQTAPGYTGELFF
NA	NA	TRBV5-6	TRBJ2-7	TGTGCCAGCAGCTTGTTCCTAACTCCCTACGAGCAGTACTTC	CASSLFLTPYEQYF
NA	NA	TRBV7-3	TRBJ2-3	TGTGCCAGCAGTTCTAGCACAGATACGCAGTATTTT	CASSSSTDTQYF
TRBD1	NA	TRBV27	TRBJ1-4	TGTGCCAGCACGTACTCCTCGGGACAGGTGAATGAAAAACTGTTTTTT	CASTYSSGQVNEKLFF